These T cell receptor beta chains were read from a single sample in a study of cytomegalovirus exposure and HLA in healthy donors. Using immunoSEQ multiplex PCR, the repertoire was profiled, and TCRdb retains in-frame clones only, with some absent. The table records fewer than 90,000 clones, 80% to 85% of them present only once. Sequenced: PBMCs. The receptors come from a woman younger than 30 in good health and CMV-seropositive. The CDR3 runs from the conserved cysteine through the conserved F or W. The order of the fields is CDR3 DNA, CDR3 protein, J gene, V gene, D gene. The D gene is left open where the match is weak.

cdr3_nt: TGCGCCAGCAGCTTGAGGTGGGGAGCTAATGAAAAACTGTTTTTT
cdr3_aa: CASSLRWGANEKLFF
j_call: TRBJ1-4
v_call: TRBV5-1
d_call: .

cdr3_nt: TGTGCCAGCAGCTTACTACAGGGGCCAAATGAAAAACTGTTTTTT
cdr3_aa: CASSLLQGPNEKLFF
j_call: TRBJ1-4
v_call: TRBV7-7
d_call: TRBD1

cdr3_nt: TGTGCCAGCAGTCAGTATCAGGACGGGGAGCTGTTTTTT
cdr3_aa: CASSQYQDGELFF
j_call: TRBJ2-2
v_call: TRBV14
d_call: .

cdr3_nt: TGTGCCAGCAGGGTTAGGGGGCAGAACACCGGGGAGCTGTTTTTT
cdr3_aa: CASRVRGQNTGELFF
j_call: TRBJ2-2
v_call: TRBV6-1
d_call: TRBD1

cdr3_nt: TGTGCCAGCAGCTCGGGACAGTACGAGCAGTACTTC
cdr3_aa: CASSSGQYEQYF
j_call: TRBJ2-7
v_call: TRBV7-9
d_call: TRBD1

cdr3_nt: TGTGCCAGCAGCTTAGTAGGGTACAGGGAGGGCGAGCAGTACTTC
cdr3_aa: CASSLVGYREGEQYF
j_call: TRBJ2-7
v_call: TRBV11-2
d_call: .

cdr3_nt: TGTGCCACCAGCAGAGATTTAGGTGCGGGACGGCCAAACACCGGGGAGCTGTTTTTT
cdr3_aa: CATSRDLGAGRPNTGELFF
j_call: TRBJ2-2
v_call: TRBV15
d_call: .

cdr3_nt: TGTGCCAGCTTATCGAGAGCGGGAGACATTCAGTACTTC
cdr3_aa: CASLSRAGDIQYF
j_call: TRBJ2-4
v_call: TRBV18
d_call: TRBD2

cdr3_nt: TGTGCCACCTGGGGGGGTAGCAATCAGCCCCAGCATTTT
cdr3_aa: CATWGGSNQPQHF
j_call: TRBJ1-5
v_call: TRBV6-5
d_call: .

cdr3_nt: TGTGCCAGTATCCCGACAGGGGAGTATCAGCCCCAGCATTTT
cdr3_aa: CASIPTGEYQPQHF
j_call: TRBJ1-5
v_call: TRBV19
d_call: TRBD1

cdr3_nt: TGTGCCAGCAGCTTGACAGGGAGCTCCTACAATGAGCAGTTCTTC
cdr3_aa: CASSLTGSSYNEQFF
j_call: TRBJ2-1
v_call: TRBV7-7
d_call: TRBD1

cdr3_nt: TGTGCCAGCCTGGGGCTGAATGAGCAGTTCTTC
cdr3_aa: CASLGLNEQFF
j_call: TRBJ2-1
v_call: TRBV2
d_call: .

cdr3_nt: TGTGCCAGCTCACCGACCGGGACAGGGGATAATGAAGCTTTCTTT
cdr3_aa: CASSPTGTGDNEAFF
j_call: TRBJ1-1
v_call: TRBV18
d_call: TRBD1

cdr3_nt: TGTGCCAGCAGCTTGCTAGCGGGGGGCACAGATACGCAGTATTTT
cdr3_aa: CASSLLAGGTDTQYF
j_call: TRBJ2-3
v_call: TRBV5-4
d_call: TRBD2

cdr3_nt: TGTGCCAGCAGTGGGGGCCGAGGGGGGGAAGAGACCCAGTACTTC
cdr3_aa: CASSGGRGGEETQYF
j_call: TRBJ2-5
v_call: TRBV6-1
d_call: .

cdr3_nt: TGTGCCAGCAGTGACCGAGTTACGGGCTACGAGCAGTACTTC
cdr3_aa: CASSDRVTGYEQYF
j_call: TRBJ2-7
v_call: TRBV6-1
d_call: .

cdr3_nt: TGTGCCAGCTACAACCCAACTAATGAAAAACTGTTTTTT
cdr3_aa: CASYNPTNEKLFF
j_call: TRBJ1-4
v_call: TRBV6-5
d_call: .